This T cell receptor (beta chain) was captured by sequencing in a study of blood T cell repertoires in COVID-19. Overall study: The study drew acute and convalescent COVID-19 samples from the United States, Italy and Spain. PBMCs, B-cell-depleted T cells, or T cells were the source of the cDNA or gDNA that made up the material.

In the study's own analysis: How many nucleated cells were present was estimated from reference gene primer amplification. Sequencing used immunoSEQ multiplex PCR; TCRdb keeps in-frame clones, though not all of them. V, J and clone size derive from that table, while D and trimming were established from the DNA sequence. In the table there are more than 150,000 clones, 85% to 95% of which are singletons. This CDR3 is built from 12 residues. Germline assignment: CDR1 KGHSH and CDR2 LQKENI. V was clipped by 2 bases and J by 6 bases, with 4 bases between them. The receptor was derived from a man aged 50 or older with acute or convalescent COVID-19. V usage is TRBV18 and J usage is TRBJ2-2; D gene ambiguous. Material: peripheral blood. CDR3 in amino acids: CASSPTAGELFF. For the CDR3, the DNA is TGTGCCAGCTCACCAACGGCCGGGGAGCTGTTTTTT.